This paragraph covers one T cell receptor (beta chain) sequence. Time point given: persistent/refractory GD, antithyroid drugs over 5 years with positive TRAb. RNA from PBMCs was the source of the TCR library. Under American Thyroid Association guidelines, Graves' disease was diagnosed. Building the TCR beta libraries relied on iRepertoire HTBI primers, and CDR3 regions underwent Arm-PCR. Original data processing: Looking across samples, the authors found about 62 TRBV and some 13 TRBJ segments. TCRdb ran MiXCR on the multiplex PCR reads and lists one entry per CDR3 protein. The V and J calls follow TCRdb's processing rather than the paper's. The table records over 650,000 distinct CDR3 sequences, around 32% of them present only once. The data stem from a study of regulatory T cells in long-lasting Graves disease. The germline gives CDR1 LGHDT, CDR2 YNNKEL (reference sequence). Trimming pared 4 bases from V and 4 bases from J, leaving 14 bases between. This CDR3 spans 14 amino acids.

The receptor was derived from a female donor with Graves disease. This sequence joins TRBV3-1 and TRBJ2-7, with D perhaps TRBD2 (5 bases). The source was peripheral blood mononuclear cells (PBMCs), collected when the disease was refractory, from a patient treated with antithyroid drugs. CDR3: CASSLSGRLYEQYF. In DNA, the CDR3 is TGTGCCAGCAGCCTTTCGGGAAGGCTTTACGAGCAGTACTTC.